This TCR beta chain came from a study of vaccination effects on CD4 cells after COVID-19. Study summary: The median interval between the second dose and post-vaccine sampling was 72 days.

In the case of this clone: Antigen unknown.

Sequencing was performed with immunoSEQ multiplex PCR; in TCRdb, only in-frame clones are kept and a portion is missing. The sample lists about 30,000 clones, more than 65% occurring once. Peptide-pool stimulation followed by sequencing identified expanded antigen-specific CD4+ clonotypes in the ViraFEST assay. Once cultured for nine to ten days, the cells underwent separation to obtain CD4+ T cells. Everyone in the study got two shots of either the BNT162b2 or mRNA-1273 vaccine. Per the germline V gene, CDR1 is MNHEY and CDR2 is SMNVEV (reference sequence). V lost 5 bases, J lost 0 bases, and 9 bases stayed unmatched. This CDR3 has 17 residues. Study-level findings and limits: Few convalescent patients were studied, and early post-infection samples were lacking.

The source was CD4+ T cells from PBMCs cultured with HCoV-229E spike peptides, collected after COVID-19 vaccination. This clonotype was obtained from a human donor who received a COVID-19 vaccine. The chain joins TRBV27 to TRBJ1-5; 8 positions agree with TRBD1. CDR3 in DNA: TGTGCCAGCAGTCTGACAGGGGAGGGGTATAGCAATCAGCCCCAGCATTTT. Its protein product is CASSLTGEGYSNQPQHF.